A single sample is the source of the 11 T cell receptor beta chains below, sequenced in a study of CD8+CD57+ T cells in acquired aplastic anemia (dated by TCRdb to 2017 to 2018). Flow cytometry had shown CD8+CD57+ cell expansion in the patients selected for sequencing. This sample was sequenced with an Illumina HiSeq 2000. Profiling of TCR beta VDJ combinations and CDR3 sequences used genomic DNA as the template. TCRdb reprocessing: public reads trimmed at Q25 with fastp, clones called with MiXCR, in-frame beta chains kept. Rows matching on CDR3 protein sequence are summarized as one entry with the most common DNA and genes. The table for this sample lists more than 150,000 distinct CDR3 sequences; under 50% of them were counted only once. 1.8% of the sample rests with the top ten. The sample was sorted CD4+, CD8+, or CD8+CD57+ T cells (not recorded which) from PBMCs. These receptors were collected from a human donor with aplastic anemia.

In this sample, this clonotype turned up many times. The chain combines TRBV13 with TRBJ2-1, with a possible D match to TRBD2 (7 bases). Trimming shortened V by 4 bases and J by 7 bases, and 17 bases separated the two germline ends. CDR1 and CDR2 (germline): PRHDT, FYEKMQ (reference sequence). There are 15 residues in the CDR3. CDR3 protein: CASSSSWGGQNEQFF. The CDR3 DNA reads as TGTGCCAGCAGCTCGTCATGGGGGGGGCAGAATGAGCAGTTCTTC.

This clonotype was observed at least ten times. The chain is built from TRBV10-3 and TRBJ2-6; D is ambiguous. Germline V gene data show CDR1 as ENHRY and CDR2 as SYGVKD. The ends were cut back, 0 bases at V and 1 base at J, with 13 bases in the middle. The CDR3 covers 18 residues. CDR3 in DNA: TGTGCCATCAGTGAGTCCCCGGGTCCCTCGTCTGGGGCCAACGTCCTGACTTTC. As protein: CAISESPGPSSGANVLTF.

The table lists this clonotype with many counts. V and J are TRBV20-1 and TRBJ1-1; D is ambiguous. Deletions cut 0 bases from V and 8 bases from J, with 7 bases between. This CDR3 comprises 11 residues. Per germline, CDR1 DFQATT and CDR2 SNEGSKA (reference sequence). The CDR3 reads CSARDNYEAFF. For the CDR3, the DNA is TGCAGTGCTAGAGATAACTACGAAGCTTTCTTT.

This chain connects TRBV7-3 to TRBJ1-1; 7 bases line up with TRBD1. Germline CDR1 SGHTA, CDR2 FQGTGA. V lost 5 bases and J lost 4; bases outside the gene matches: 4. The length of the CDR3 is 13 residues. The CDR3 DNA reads TGTGCCAGCAGCACTTCAGGGGGCACTGAAGCTTTCTTT. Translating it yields CASSTSGGTEAFF.

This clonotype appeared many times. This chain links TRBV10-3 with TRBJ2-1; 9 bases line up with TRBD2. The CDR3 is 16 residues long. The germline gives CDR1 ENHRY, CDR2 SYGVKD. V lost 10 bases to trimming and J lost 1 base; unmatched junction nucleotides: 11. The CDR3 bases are TGTGCCAACTCAGGGGATAGCGGGAGTTCCTACAATGAGCAGTTCTTC. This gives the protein CANSGDSGSSYNEQFF.

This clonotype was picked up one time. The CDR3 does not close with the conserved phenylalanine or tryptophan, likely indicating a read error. The CDR3 DNA is TGTGCCACCAGTGAGGGGACTTCTTACGGCTACACCATC. Protein: CATSEGTSYGYTI. The chain recombines TRBV24-1 with TRBJ1-2, with TRBD1 as a possible D gene (5 bases). V lost 4 bases to trimming and J lost 8 bases, with 13 bases between them. Germline V gene lookup returns CDR1 KGHDR and CDR2 SFDVKD. The CDR3 covers 13 residues.

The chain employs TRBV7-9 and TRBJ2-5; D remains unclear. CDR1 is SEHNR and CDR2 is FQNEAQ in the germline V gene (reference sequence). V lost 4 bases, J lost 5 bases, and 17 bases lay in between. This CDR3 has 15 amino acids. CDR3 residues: CASSYLMGFGETQYF. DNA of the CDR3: TGTGCCAGCAGCTACCTGATGGGGTTTGGGGAGACCCAGTACTTC.

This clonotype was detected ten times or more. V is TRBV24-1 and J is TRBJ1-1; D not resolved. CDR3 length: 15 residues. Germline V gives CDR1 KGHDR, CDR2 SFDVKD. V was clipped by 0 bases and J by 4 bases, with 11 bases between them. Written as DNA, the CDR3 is TGTGCCACCAGTGATTTGAAGAACCGGGGCACTGAAGCTTTCTTT. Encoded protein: CATSDLKNRGTEAFF.

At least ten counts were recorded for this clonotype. CDR3 bases: TGTGCCAGCAGCCCGACGGGACCGTTGAATTACAATGAGCAGTTCTTC. Protein product: CASSPTGPLNYNEQFF. V and J are TRBV7-9 and TRBJ2-1, with D perhaps given as TRBD1 or TRBD2 (5 bases each). CDR1 and CDR2 from the germline V gene are SEHNR and FQNEAQ (reference sequence). The CDR3 contains 16 residues. The germline V and J ends were trimmed by 5 bases and 4 bases, with 18 bases remaining between them.

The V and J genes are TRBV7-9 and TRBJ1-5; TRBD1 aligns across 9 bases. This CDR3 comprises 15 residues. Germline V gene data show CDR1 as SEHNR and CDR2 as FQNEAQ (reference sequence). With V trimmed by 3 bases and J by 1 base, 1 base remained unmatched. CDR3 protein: CASSFGTGSNQPQHF. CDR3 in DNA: TGTGCCAGCAGCTTCGGGACAGGGAGCAATCAGCCCCAGCATTTT.

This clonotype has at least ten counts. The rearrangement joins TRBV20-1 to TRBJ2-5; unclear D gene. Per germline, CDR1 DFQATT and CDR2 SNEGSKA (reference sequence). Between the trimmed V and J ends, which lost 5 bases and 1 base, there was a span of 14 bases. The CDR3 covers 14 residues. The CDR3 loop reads CSASPRHFQETQYF. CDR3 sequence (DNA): TGCAGTGCTTCCCCCCGACATTTCCAAGAGACCCAGTACTTC.